The 15 T cell receptor beta chains in this list originate from one sample, sequenced in a study of T cells after posttransplantation cyclophosphamide. The protocol was immunoSEQ multiplex PCR, while the TCRdb copy is restricted to in-frame clones and leaves out a portion. Altogether tens of thousands of clones were found in the sample, and no singletons occur. The sequenced material came from PBMCs. Source of these receptors: a woman aged 45-59 years in good health and a related stem cell transplant donor.

There are many counts of this clone. V and J are TRBV7-2 and TRBJ2-1; 8 bases are shared with TRBD2. The V segment lost 5 bases and the J segment 6 bases; nucleotides outside the gene matches: 9. CDR1 SGHTA and CDR2 FQGNSA come from the germline V gene. There are 15 residues in the CDR3. The CDR3 spells CASSATYGGGNEQFF. CDR3 bases: TGTGCCAGCAGCGCCACCTACGGGGGGGGCAATGAGCAGTTCTTC.

The J gene is TRBJ1-4, the V gene TRBV28; maybe TRBD1 (6 bases). CDR3 length equals 16 residues. Trimming cost V 5 bases and J 6 bases, with 19 bases left between them. Germline lookup yields CDR1 MDHEN and CDR2 SYDVKM. CDR3 DNA: TGTGCCAGCAGTGTGGGGGTAGGGGGTGAGGATGAAAAACTGTTTTTT. Residues: CASSVGVGGEDEKLFF.

This clone was detected ten times or more. This sequence joins TRBV28 and TRBJ1-3; possible D gene TRBD1, 6 bases. The CDR3 is 19 amino acids. The ends were cut back, 5 bases at V and 0 bases at J, with 23 bases in the middle. Looked up from germline, CDR1 is MDHEN and CDR2 is SYDVKM. CDR3 in amino acids: CASSIPVVGAPGSGNTIYF. CDR3 DNA: TGTGCCAGCAGTATCCCTGTGGTGGGGGCCCCAGGCTCTGGAAACACCATATATTTT.

This clone has at least ten counts. The rearrangement joins TRBV27 to TRBJ2-7, with TRBD2 matching over 13 bases. V gave up 8 bases and J gave up 4 bases; unmatched junction bases: 2. Looked up from germline, CDR1 is MNHEY and CDR2 is SMNVEV (reference sequence). The CDR3 loop spans 13 amino acids. This chain's CDR3 is CASGTSGVYEQYF. CDR3 coding DNA: TGTGCCAGCGGGACTAGCGGGGTATACGAGCAGTACTTC.

This clone was detected ten times or more. The genes are TRBV29-1 and TRBJ1-1; no reliable D call. V lost 4 bases to trimming and J lost 11 bases, with 23 bases between them. This CDR3 is built from 14 residues. Per the germline V gene, CDR1 is SQVTM and CDR2 is ANQGSEA. CDR3 DNA sequence: TGCAGCGTTGTGGTTTCGCGGGCGCGAGTAGAGGCTTTCTTT. Translating it yields CSVVVSRARVEAFF.

Ten or more counts support this clone. This chain uses TRBV28 with TRBJ1-1; possibly TRBD1 for D (6 bases). The CDR3 consists of 13 residues. V lost 5 bases and J 7 bases, leaving 14 bases between the germline ends. Germline V CDR1 and CDR2: MDHEN, SYDVKM. CDR3 region: CASSTPAQGEAFF. Here the CDR3 DNA reads TGTGCCAGCAGTACCCCAGCACAGGGTGAAGCTTTCTTT.

This clone was detected many times. The V gene is TRBV27, the J gene TRBJ2-3, with D possibly being TRBD1 (6 bases). V was cut by 2 bases and J by 4 bases, with 19 bases left in between. This CDR3 comprises 17 residues. The germline CDR1 and CDR2 sequences are MNHEY and SMNVEV (reference sequence). Here the CDR3 reads CASSLERKGVFPDTQYF. The CDR3 DNA reads as TGTGCCAGCAGTTTAGAAAGGAAGGGGGTATTTCCAGATACGCAGTATTTT.

This clone came up many times. CDR3 sequence: CAGTVGTANEKLFF. The CDR3 DNA is TGTGCCGGAACGGTCGGGACAGCTAATGAAAAACTGTTTTTT. The gene calls are TRBV19 and TRBJ1-4, with 7 bases lining up with TRBD1. The germline V gene has CDR1 LNHDA and CDR2 SQIVND (reference sequence). This CDR3 comprises 14 residues. The trim removed 11 bases at V and 3 bases at J, leaving 9 bases unmatched.

This clone was detected many times. The chain recombines TRBV28 with TRBJ2-7; TRBD2 might be the D (7 bases). This CDR3 is 17 amino acids long. Trimming left V 4 bases short and J 3 bases short, with 22 bases between. CDR1 and CDR2 from the germline V gene are MDHEN and SYDVKM. DNA for the CDR3: TGTGCCAGCAGTTCTACCCCCGGGGGGCGCAAAGACTACGAGCAGTACTTC. Its protein is CASSSTPGGRKDYEQYF.

This clone occurred many times. The chain couples TRBV2 to TRBJ1-3; no definite D call. Looked up from germline, CDR1 is SNHLY and CDR2 is FYNNEI. The CDR3 loop spans 16 amino acids. The V end lost 1 base, the J end lost 2 bases, and 12 bases lay between the germline ends. This chain's CDR3 is CASSEEGKLAGNTIYF. As DNA, the CDR3 is TGTGCCAGCAGTGAAGAAGGGAAACTAGCTGGAAACACCATATATTTT.

This clone was detected many times. The chain's CDR3 is CASSSASAISSYEQYF. The CDR3 region has the DNA TGTGCCAGCAGTTCGGCTAGCGCTATAAGCTCCTACGAGCAGTACTTC. V usage is TRBV27 and J usage is TRBJ2-7, with D possibly being TRBD2 (6 bases). V lost 4 bases and J lost 0, with 16 bases in between. This CDR3 contains 16 residues. Germline CDR1 MNHEY, CDR2 SMNVEV (reference sequence).

This clone has a count of ten or more. At one boundary the junction diverges from the germline segment, which might be a read error. The rearrangement uses TRBV7-7 and TRBJ2-1, with 8 bases fitting TRBD1. The CDR3 extends over 17 amino acids. Germline V lookup: CDR1 SSHAT, CDR2 FNYEAQ (reference sequence). CDR3 amino acids: CASSLRTGSSSYNEQFF. In DNA form, the CDR3 reads TGTGCTAGCAGCCTCAGGACAGGGTCTAGCTCCTACAATGAGCAGTTCTTC.

This clone was detected ten times or more. The V gene is TRBV5-1, the J gene TRBJ1-3; a weak D match, TRBD1 (5 bases). There are 17 residues in the CDR3. CDR1 is SGHRS, CDR2 YFSETQ, per germline. V was shortened by 3 bases and J by 0 bases, with 16 bases between the two germline ends. CDR3 DNA sequence: TGCGCCAGCAGCTCGAGCAGCGTAAGGGGCTCTGGAAACACCATATATTTT. Translated: CASSSSSVRGSGNTIYF.

This clone was seen many times. This chain connects TRBV30 to TRBJ1-1; 7 bases fit TRBD1. Trimming removed 5 bases from V and 4 bases from J; junction bases left unmatched: 4. Germline V gene lookup returns CDR1 GTSNPN and CDR2 SVGIG (reference sequence). The CDR3 extends over 12 amino acids. DNA for the CDR3: TGTGCCTGGGACAGGGAGGCCACTGAAGCTTTCTTT. Amino acids: CAWDREATEAFF.

This clone was counted ten times or more. The chain is built from TRBV11-1 and TRBJ1-1; D is ambiguous. The ends were cut back, 3 bases at V and 2 bases at J, with 10 bases in the middle. The V gene's germline CDR1 is SGHAT and CDR2 FQDESV (reference sequence). CDR3 length: 14 amino acids. As DNA, the CDR3 is TGTGCCAGCAGCTTCTTTCTCACAAACACTGAAGCTTTCTTT. It codes for CASSFFLTNTEAFF.